This T cell receptor (beta chain) came from a study of T cells in localized non-small cell lung cancer. Only in-frame clones appear in the TCRdb table, and some are missing; sequencing was by immunoSEQ multiplex PCR. The repertoire consists of about 35,000 clones, with over 80% occurring once and the leading ten covering around 2.1%. A word on this clone: Its antigen is as yet unknown.

General study findings and limits: As only one tumor region underwent sequencing, heterogeneity remains possible.

CDR3 size: 13 residues. From germline, CDR1 is MNHNS and CDR2 SASEGT. Trimming shortened V by 7 bases and J by 1 base, and 10 bases separated the two germline ends. The source is a female donor at least 60 years old with stage I lung adenocarcinoma. The sample consisted of peripheral blood, taken before any cancer treatment. The J gene is TRBJ1-1, the V gene TRBV6-1, with a weak D call TRBD1 (6 bases). The CDR3 region is CASTVGGNTEAFF. CDR3 in DNA: TGTGCCAGCACCGTAGGGGGGAACACTGAAGCTTTCTTT.